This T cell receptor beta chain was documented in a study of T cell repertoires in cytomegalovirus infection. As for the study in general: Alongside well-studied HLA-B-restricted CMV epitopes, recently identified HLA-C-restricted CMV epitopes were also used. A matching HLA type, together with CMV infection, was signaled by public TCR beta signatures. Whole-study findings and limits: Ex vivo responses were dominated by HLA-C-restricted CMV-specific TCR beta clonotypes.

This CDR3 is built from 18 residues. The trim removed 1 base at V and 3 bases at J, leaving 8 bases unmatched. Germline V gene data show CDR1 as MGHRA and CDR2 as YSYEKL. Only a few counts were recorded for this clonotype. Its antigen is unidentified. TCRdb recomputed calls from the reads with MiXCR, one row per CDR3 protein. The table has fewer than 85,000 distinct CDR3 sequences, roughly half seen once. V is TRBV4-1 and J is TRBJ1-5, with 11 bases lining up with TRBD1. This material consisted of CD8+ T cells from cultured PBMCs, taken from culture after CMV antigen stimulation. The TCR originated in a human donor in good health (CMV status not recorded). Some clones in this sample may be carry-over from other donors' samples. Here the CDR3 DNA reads TGCGCCAGCAGCCAAGGTCCAAGGACAGGGGGCGACAATCAGCCCCAGCATTTT. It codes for CASSQGPRTGGDNQPQHF.